The clone carrying this T cell receptor (beta chain) was counted only a few times. Its antigen is unidentified. This sample stems from a study of graft-versus-host responses after intestinal transplantation. Per germline, CDR1 MGHRA and CDR2 YSYEKL. The trim removed 0 bases at V and 4 bases at J, leaving 7 bases unmatched. This CDR3 is 17 amino acids long. Study outcomes and limitations: Within allografts, high graft-versus-host to host-versus-graft clonal ratios were seen among patients with graft-donor T cell macrochimerism. GvH clones appeared in recipient marrow, some first in ileum or blood. Early HvG declines after transplant were associated with peak circulating GvH clone levels.

Sequencing was performed with immunoSEQ multiplex PCR; in TCRdb, only in-frame clones are kept and a portion is missing. The sample consists of about 100,000 clones, about 90% of them appearing once. Sequencing used unstimulated CD4+ T cells sorted from spleen or lymph node cells, obtained before transplant. This TCR was recovered from a human donor who was the organ donor for an intestinal transplant. The chain recombines TRBV4-1 with TRBJ1-4; 8 nucleotides align to TRBD1. CDR3 DNA: TGCGCCAGCAGCCAAGACAGGGGGCGTGGGGTTAATGAAAAACTGTTTTTT. The encoded protein is CASSQDRGRGVNEKLFF.